This T cell receptor beta chain was captured in a study of response to subunit inactivated influenza vaccine. A few counts support this clonotype. The antigen is not known. The V gene's germline CDR1 is MGHRA and CDR2 YSYEKL. This CDR3 is built from 13 residues. J lost 12 bases, V lost 1 base, and 6 bases had no gene match. Study observations and caveats: Researchers suggested that each seasonal influenza vaccination recruits few new T cells.

TCRdb redid the calling of the RT-PCR reads with MiXCR, one entry per CDR3 protein. The data hold 630,000 or so distinct CDR3 sequences, with 15% to 17% observed a single time. This clonotype was sampled from a man aged 45-60 years who received an inactivated influenza vaccine. The rearrangement links TRBV4-1 to TRBJ2-3, with 8 nucleotides matching TRBD2. Here the sequenced sample was PBMCs from blood, taken roughly 12 days after vaccination. CDR3 DNA sequence: TGCGCCAGCAGCCAAGGGGGCGGGGGGATCCAGTATTTT. Translating it yields CASSQGGGGIQYF.